The 18 T cell receptor beta chains given below trace back to one sample, sequenced in a study of beta chain features in type 1 diabetes. Expressed TCRB transcripts got sequenced, as all isolated RNA was reverse transcribed. Clones were sequenced by immunoSEQ multiplex PCR, and TCRdb holds only the in-frame ones, with some missing. The table includes 250,000 to 350,000 clones, 11% detected once. Sequences were obtained from naive CD4+ T cells from blood. Every receptor here comes from a woman aged 30 to 39 in good health.

This clone has a handful of counts. The chain joins TRBV6-5 to TRBJ2-1, with D perhaps matching TRBD2 (6 bases). The germline V gene encodes CDR1 MNHEY and CDR2 SVGAGI. The CDR3 is 14 residues long. V lost 11 bases and J 0 bases, leaving 14 bases between the germline ends. DNA of the CDR3: TGTGCCGGAGGGACTGCCAGCTCCTACAATGAGCAGTTCTTC. Its protein is CAGGTASSYNEQFF.

The chain is built from TRBV11-2 and TRBJ1-5; D is unresolved. This CDR3 region has 13 residues. Germline V gene lookup returns CDR1 SGHAT and CDR2 FQNNGV. Trimming took off 4 bases at V and 7 bases at J, with 11 bases between the two ends. CDR3: CASSWGGNQPQHF. The CDR3 DNA follows: TGTGCCAGCAGCTGGGGAGGGAACCAGCCCCAGCATTTT.

Of note for this clone: One junction end does not reproduce the germline sequence, and a read error may be involved. The sample carries other DNA sequences with the same CDR3. The rearrangement uses TRBV11-2 and TRBJ2-1; TRBD2 might be the D (5 bases). CDR1 and CDR2 from the germline V gene are SGHAT and FQNNGV. CDR3 length equals 15 residues. The CDR3: CASSLVAGSYNEQFF. The CDR3 nucleotides are TGTGCCAGCAGTTTAGTGGCGGGCTCCTACAATGAGCAGTTCTTC.

The sample holds a few counts of this clone. This chain uses TRBV4-3 with TRBJ2-1; a possible D gene is TRBD2 (5 bases). The CDR3 loop spans 12 amino acids. V lost 0 bases to trimming and J lost 12 bases, with 9 bases between them. Per germline, CDR1 LGHNA and CDR2 YSLEER. The DNA of the CDR3 is TGCGCCAGCAGCCAAGACGAGGGTAGGCAGTTCTTC. Its protein is CASSQDEGRQFF.

V gene TRBV7-2 combines with J gene TRBJ2-4, with D possibly TRBD2 on 5 matching bases. Between the trimmed V and J ends, which lost 0 bases and 2 bases, there was a span of 23 bases. The CDR3 is made up of 20 amino acids. Looked up from germline, CDR1 is SGHTA and CDR2 is FQGNSA. As DNA, the CDR3 is TGTGCCAGCAGCTTAGCCGGGTCGGCGGGCCGAGCAATCACCAAAAACATTCAGTACTTC. Its translation is CASSLAGSAGRAITKNIQYF.

This clone has more than one count but fewer than ten. This chain links TRBV9 with TRBJ2-1; 8 bases are shared with TRBD2. V was clipped by 4 bases and J by 0 bases; unmatched bases: 6. CDR3 length: 16 residues. The V gene's germline CDR1 is SGDLS and CDR2 YYNGEE. CDR3 sequence: CASSSGGRASYNEQFF. The CDR3 bases are TGTGCCAGCAGCTCGGGGGGGCGGGCCTCCTACAATGAGCAGTTCTTC.

This clone was counted between two and nine times. V is TRBV29-1 and J is TRBJ2-3, with TRBD2 matching 10 bases. This CDR3 is 14 amino acids long. Losses at the gene ends were 6 bases for V and 3 bases for J; bases not matched to a gene: 6. Germline V gives CDR1 SQVTM, CDR2 ANQGSEA. The CDR3 loop is CSVASGRGTDTQYF. In nucleotides, the CDR3 is TGCAGCGTAGCGAGCGGGAGGGGTACAGATACGCAGTATTTT.

This clone has only a few counts. The chain couples TRBV29-1 to TRBJ2-1, with D unresolved. Trimming cost V 6 bases and J 0 bases, with 15 bases left between them. The CDR3 extends over 15 amino acids. The germline gives CDR1 SQVTM, CDR2 ANQGSEA. CDR3: CSVSEHRSSYNEQFF. The CDR3 DNA is TGCAGCGTCTCCGAGCACCGGAGCTCCTACAATGAGCAGTTCTTC.

The J gene is TRBJ2-1, the V gene TRBV30, with 9 bases lining up with TRBD2. Trimming cost V 3 bases and J 8 bases; bases outside gene matches: 5. The CDR3 is made up of 13 amino acids. Germline lookup yields CDR1 GTSNPN and CDR2 SVGIG (reference sequence). This chain's CDR3 is CAWRDGGRDEQFF. The CDR3 nucleotides read TGTGCCTGGAGAGACGGCGGGAGGGATGAGCAGTTCTTC.

This chain joins TRBV28 and TRBJ2-7; TRBD2 agrees at 8 bases. J gave up 3 bases and V 4 bases, and 14 bases lay outside the gene matches. This CDR3 has 17 residues. Germline CDR1 MDHEN, CDR2 SYDVKM. As DNA, the CDR3 is TGTGCCAGCAGTTCAAAAAGGACTAGCTCAAAAAGCTACGAGCAGTACTTC. Its translation is CASSSKRTSSKSYEQYF.

The CDR3 protein is CAISERGSNYGYTF. As DNA, the CDR3 is TGTGCCATCAGTGAGAGGGGATCTAACTATGGCTACACCTTC. The chain couples TRBV10-3 to TRBJ1-2; D is perhaps TRBD1 (5 bases). Deletions cut 2 bases from V and 0 bases from J, with 7 bases between. This CDR3 is 14 amino acids long. Germline CDR1 and CDR2: ENHRY and SYGVKD.

The chain employs TRBV6-5 and TRBJ2-2; D not certain. The CDR3 has 16 residues. The ends were cut back, 2 bases at V and 6 bases at J, with 16 bases in the middle. The germline gives CDR1 MNHEY, CDR2 SVGAGI. This chain's CDR3 is CASSYRERADSGELFF. Written as DNA, the CDR3 is TGTGCCAGCAGTTACAGAGAGCGAGCCGATTCCGGGGAGCTGTTTTTT.

The table lists this clone with a few counts. This chain uses TRBV15 with TRBJ2-6; 7 bases are a match to TRBD2. Germline assignment: CDR1 LNHNV and CDR2 YYDKDF (reference sequence). This CDR3 is 20 amino acids long. J was trimmed by 5 bases and V by 5 bases; bases with no gene match: 21. The CDR3: CATSGKLGREARVWANVLTF. DNA for the CDR3: TGTGCCACCAGCGGCAAGCTGGGGAGGGAAGCCCGGGTCTGGGCCAACGTCCTGACTTTC.

This clone came up a few times. The chain is built from TRBV28 and TRBJ1-1; no definite D call. Germline lookup yields CDR1 MDHEN and CDR2 SYDVKM. Trimming removed 7 bases at V and 1 base at J, with 16 bases between. The CDR3 contains 15 residues. The DNA for the CDR3 is TGTGCCAGCAATGGTGGGGAGATAGGGAACACTGAAGCTTTCTTT. It codes for CASNGGEIGNTEAFF.

The CDR3 loop reads CASLPGLGRNYGYTF. The CDR3 DNA is TGTGCCAGCCTCCCGGGGCTGGGGAGGAACTATGGCTACACCTTC. The chain couples TRBV6-5 to TRBJ1-2; a possible D gene is TRBD1 (5 bases). V lost 8 bases and J lost 2, with 18 bases in between. The CDR3 has 15 residues. Germline CDR1 is MNHEY and CDR2 is SVGAGI.

In its sample, this clone was seen a few times. The chain links TRBV6-6 to TRBJ1-1; D remains unclear. V was clipped by 11 bases and J by 0 bases, with 16 bases between them. From germline, CDR1 is MNHNY and CDR2 SVGAGI (reference sequence). The CDR3 contains 14 residues. CDR3 bases: TGTGCCTCGGTGAGAGGGCCAATGAACACTGAAGCTTTCTTT. This encodes CASVRGPMNTEAFF.

This chain uses TRBV7-2 with TRBJ2-3, with D tentatively TRBD2 (7 bases). Germline V gene data show CDR1 as SGHTA and CDR2 as FQGNSA. The V end was cut by 3 bases, the J end by 4 bases, with 17 bases between. The CDR3 has 16 residues. DNA of the CDR3: TGTGCCAGCAGCTTCGGTGGGGGCGGGAGTGCAGATACGCAGTATTTT. Its translation: CASSFGGGGSADTQYF. The full variable domain, rest sourced from reference TRBV7-2 and TRBJ2-3, is GAGVSQSPSNKVTEKGKDVELRCDPISGHTALYWYRQSLGQGLEFLIYFQGNSAPDKSGLPSDRFSAERTGGSVSTLTIQRTQQEDSAVYLCASSFGGGGSADTQYFGPGTRLTVL.

This clone was recorded a few times. The chain carries TRBV9 and TRBJ1-3; TRBD1 is a possible D gene (6 bases). Between the trimmed V and J ends, which lost 1 base and 0 bases, there was a span of 14 bases. Germline V gene lookup returns CDR1 SGDLS and CDR2 YYNGEE. The CDR3 covers 17 residues. The CDR3 DNA follows: TGTGCCAGCAGCGTATATGGGACATTCTACTCTGGAAACACCATATATTTT. This sequence encodes CASSVYGTFYSGNTIYF.